The clone carrying this T cell receptor (beta chain) was detected many times. The sample belongs to a study of early T cells in non-severe SARS-CoV-2 infection. Each CDR3 protein is one row after TCRdb ran MiXCR on the 5' RACE reads. The sample has more than 20,000 distinct CDR3 sequences, about 4% seen once. The source of this sequence is an adult who was a healthcare worker with PCR-confirmed SARS-CoV-2 infection or an uninfected control (not recorded which). Sequenced sample: whole blood.

CDR3 residues: CASSQVQGGSYEQYF. The CDR3 DNA reads as TGTGCCAGCAGCCAAGTCCAGGGAGGGTCCTACGAGCAGTACTTC. This chain uses TRBV4-2 with TRBJ2-7; 7 bases align to TRBD2. J lost 1 base, V lost 1 base, and 4 bases had no gene match. Germline V CDR1 and CDR2: LGHNA, YNFKEQ. The CDR3 contains 15 residues.